This T cell receptor beta chain was sequenced during a study of vaccination and CD4 T cells after COVID-19. Study in general: Four females and six males made up the convalescents, with two Hispanic.

Looked up from germline, CDR1 is SEHNR and CDR2 is FQNEAQ (reference sequence). This CDR3 comprises 14 residues. Deletions cut 1 base from V and 1 base from J, with 5 bases between. Cultured CD4+ T cells had their DNA profiled by the Oncomine TCR Beta short-read assay. TCRdb fed the PCR reads into MiXCR, producing one record per CDR3 protein. This sample has over 8,000 distinct CDR3 sequences, with 20% to 25% found just once. The treatment: roughly 11-day PBMC culture with coronavirus spike peptide pools or control peptides (ViraFEST assay). Peptide-pool expansion of antigen-specific T cells preceded TCR sequencing in ViraFEST. Negative selection purified CD4+ T cells after ten to eleven days of culture. This clonotype was counted a few times. Its antigen remains unidentified.

This TCR was recovered from a human donor with COVID-19. This chain links TRBV7-9 with TRBJ1-5, with TRBD1 as a possible D gene (5 bases). The sequenced sample was cultured CD4+ T cells from blood. The CDR3: CASSLGTSNQPQHF. Written as DNA, the CDR3 is TGTGCCAGCAGCTTAGGGACAAGCAATCAGCCCCAGCATTTT.